The TCR beta chain under discussion was sequenced for a study of T cell clones after liver transplantation (dated by TCRdb to about 2019). Turning to the overall study: The samples were obtained from ITN030ST, a randomized trial that attempted immunosuppression withdrawal within 2 years after liver transplantation. Donor-reactive T cell clones were identified using TCRbeta sequencing after a pre-transplant mixed lymphocyte reaction and were then followed in post-transplant blood. Third party-reactive TCRbeta sequences from pre-transplant MLRs were also identified as an antigen-independent comparator for donor-reactive sequences. Of the eight recipients, three were HCV-positive, while the remaining recipients had been transplanted for non-autoimmune, non-viral indications. Until randomization at 12-24 months post-transplant, subjects were given standard immunosuppression, with no induction therapy. Tolerance meant complete immunosuppression withdrawal for at least one year without liver enzymes rising beyond twice the upper limit of normal. Blood samples were collected pre-transplant, pre-randomization before withdrawal, and post-randomization after either full withdrawal or failed withdrawal. Of the 8 liver transplant recipients making up the studied cohort, 3 were classified as tolerant and 5 as non-tolerant.

As for this clone: What antigen it recognizes has not been identified. No much larger clonotype is one base removed from it; base qualities were not supplied.

Unstimulated PBMCs, after thawing, were stained for CD3, CD4 and CD8 and then FACS-sorted into CD3+CD4+ and CD3+CD8+ populations. All 8 studied subjects were randomized to withdrawal of immunosuppression. The Qiagen DNeasy Blood and Tissue Kit was used to isolate genomic DNA. Study-wide findings and limitations: A greater decline was seen for donor-reactive sequences than for third party-reactive sequences, suggesting partial antigen-specific deletion unrelated to withdrawal success. Without allograft tissue specimens, donor-reactive T cells may have migrated into the graft rather than being deleted. After accounting for repertoire turnover, donor-reactive detection was significantly reduced in 7 of 8 subjects for CD4 and 8 of 8 for CD8. In two subjects, low numbers of available donor cells limited the measurable donor-reactive repertoire. The conclusions were preliminary, being limited by small, heterogeneous patient numbers and by non-standardized post-transplant time points. A significant post-transplant decrease in circulating donor-reactive CD4 TCRbeta sequences was observed in 5 of 8 subjects, irrespective of tolerance or HCV status.

The CDR3 contains 15 residues, cysteine and phenylalanine counted. The read is trimmed to its CDR3 DNA, 45 bases read in frame from base 1. The germline V gene encodes CDR1 SGHDT and CDR2 YYEEEE. V loses 1 base of germline sequence and J loses 1 base, and the interval between the two ends is 8 bases. High-throughput TCRbeta CDR3 sequencing of frozen genomic DNA was performed by immunoSEQ, with PCR amplification, mapping, bias correction and internal controls included. For the original study's pipeline: Only productive rearrangements were retained, with each unique TCRbeta sequence defined by its CDR3 nucleotide sequence together with its V and J gene. For classification of a sequence as donor-reactive, at least 5-fold expansion in CFSE-low cells relative to unstimulated pre-transplant cells and a frequency of at least 0.01% were required. Minimum frequency thresholds were set for each subject based on the unstimulated sample with the lowest template count, ensuring at least 90% detection power. Repertoire turnover was measured by Jensen-Shannon divergence between the top 1000 TCRbeta sequences post- and pre-transplant. Two-sided Fisher's exact tests were used to test for changes in the detection of donor-reactive sequences. TCRdb's version of the immuneACCESS table is confined to in-frame rearrangements and falls short of the full clone set. An unresolved V gene accounts for under half of the shortfall where checked; the remainder is of unknown origin. V and J calls and clone size follow that table, whereas D and trimming were derived from the DNA. In all, the sample holds 55,000 to 75,000 clones, and 90% to 95% of those were seen once. The top ten clonotypes cover less than 1% of the sample.

The rearranged chain carries TRBV5-6 and TRBJ2-2; the D gene is unclear. The specimen was CD4+ T cells from blood, collected about 27 months after liver transplant. This TCR derives from a human patient who received a liver transplant. After a transplant, some T cells may be of graft donor origin. This receptor has the CDR3 CASSLLGENTGELFF. The DNA is as follows: TGTGCCAGCAGCTTGCTAGGTGAGAACACCGGGGAGCTGTTTTTT.